One sample yielded the 22 T cell receptor beta chains listed below, sequenced in a study of blood T cells in healthy people across ages. Through a sample-barcoded 5' primer and a J-beta primer mix, a second PCR was run for about 6 to 11 cycles. Via MiXCR, TCRdb re-called the 5' RACE reads, giving one row per CDR3 protein. The sample includes hundreds of thousands of distinct CDR3 sequences, about 56% seen only once; the top ten take around a quarter. The sample was blood. The receptors shown here come from a man aged 35 to 55 in good health.

As concerns this clonotype: One end of the junction is discordant with germline, which a read error may explain. The rearrangement uses TRBV9 and TRBJ1-5; D possibly corresponds to TRBD1 (5 bases). Germline V gene lookup returns CDR1 SGDLS and CDR2 YYNGEE. This CDR3 spans 14 amino acids. This CDR3 is CASNVRGNNQPQHF. CDR3 coding DNA: TGTGCCAGCAACGTAAGGGGTAACAATCAGCCCCAGCATTTT.

The CDR3 region has the DNA TGTGCCAGCACCCCAGTCGAGGGTAACTATGGCTACACCTTC. It yields the protein CASTPVEGNYGYTF. This chain uses TRBV9 with TRBJ1-2; D ambiguous. The CDR3 is 14 amino acids. V was shortened by 6 bases and J by 1 base, with 13 bases between the two germline ends. In germline, CDR1 is SGDLS, CDR2 YYNGEE.

J is TRBJ1-2 and V is TRBV20-1, with unresolved D. With 3 bases removed from V and 4 bases from J, the gap between germline ends came to 9 bases. The length of the CDR3 is 12 residues. Germline CDR1 is DFQATT and CDR2 is SNEGSKA (reference sequence). This CDR3 is CSARNRAYGYTF. In DNA, the CDR3 is TGCAGTGCTAGGAATCGGGCCTATGGCTACACCTTC.

This clonotype was counted a few times. The rearrangement joins TRBV6-6 to TRBJ2-5; TRBD1 is a possible D gene (5 bases). Germline V gene lookup returns CDR1 MNHNY and CDR2 SVGAGI (reference sequence). Trimming removed 7 bases from V and 7 bases from J, with 16 bases in between. The CDR3 totals 13 residues. CDR3 sequence reads: CASTLDLGATQYF. CDR3 sequence (DNA): TGTGCCAGCACACTGGACCTAGGGGCGACCCAGTACTTC.

The chain joins TRBV4-3 to TRBJ2-5, with a possible D match to TRBD2 (5 bases). Trimming left V 0 bases short and J 11 bases short, with 22 bases between. CDR1 is LGHNA and CDR2 is YSLEER in the germline V gene. CDR3 length: 16 residues. CDR3 nucleotides: TGCGCCAGCAGCCAAGATTTGAGCGGACCCTGGAACAAGCAGTACTTC. Translating gives CASSQDLSGPWNKQYF.

This chain joins TRBV4-3 and TRBJ2-5, with 7 bases that match TRBD1. The CDR3 is 15 residues long. Germline V gene sequence: CDR1 LGHNA, CDR2 YSLEER. V lost 4 bases and J lost 3; bases outside the gene matches: 8. The CDR3 DNA reads TGCGCCAGCAGCCTCGTACCTGGGACAGAAGAGACCCAGTACTTC. Amino acids: CASSLVPGTEETQYF.

V usage is TRBV7-2 and J usage is TRBJ2-3; 9 bases line up with TRBD1. The CDR3 spans 15 residues. Germline values: CDR1 SGHTA, CDR2 FQGNSA. Trimming removed 5 bases from V and 2 bases from J; junction bases left unmatched: 5. The CDR3 region is CASSQRTGVTDTQYF. The CDR3 DNA sequence: TGTGCCAGCAGCCAACGGACAGGGGTCACAGATACGCAGTATTTT.

In this sample, this clonotype turned up once. The V and J genes are TRBV6-6 and TRBJ2-1, with 8 positions matching TRBD1. This CDR3 region has 15 residues. Germline loops: CDR1 MNHNY, CDR2 SVGAGI (reference sequence). The trim removed 6 bases at V and 7 bases at J, leaving 11 bases unmatched. The CDR3 loop reads CASSRDRSDKNEQFF. CDR3 in DNA: TGTGCCAGCAGCAGGGACAGGAGTGACAAGAATGAGCAGTTCTTC.

The CDR3 DNA reads TGTGCCAGCAGCTTAGGTCGGACAGGGGCCAACGAGCAGTACTTC. Translation gives CASSLGRTGANEQYF. The chain links TRBV7-2 to TRBJ2-7; 9 nucleotides match TRBD1. The CDR3 has 15 amino acids. The V and J ends lost 1 base and 5 bases, in that order; junction bases with no gene match: 6. From germline, CDR1 is SGHTA and CDR2 FQGNSA. Drawing the rest from reference TRBV7-2 and TRBJ2-7, the complete variable domain is GAGVSQSPSNKVTEKGKDVELRCDPISGHTALYWYRQSLGQGLEFLIYFQGNSAPDKSGLPSDRFSAERTGGSVSTLTIQRTQQEDSAVYLCASSLGRTGANEQYFGPGTRLTVT.

This sequence joins TRBV6-2 or TRBV6-3 and TRBJ2-5; D gene unclear. The DNA matches TRBJ2-7 better at its end, which makes the J call doubtful. CDR3 length: 12 amino acids. Germline loops: CDR1 MNHEY, CDR2 SVGEGT. The CDR3 bases are TGTGCCAGCAGACAATGGGTATACGAGCAGTACTTC. Translating it yields CASRQWVYEQYF.

The chain recombines TRBV3-1 with TRBJ1-6; the D is unclear. V was trimmed by 0 bases and J by 10 bases, leaving 10 bases between them. The germline V gene has CDR1 LGHDT and CDR2 YNNKEL (reference sequence). This CDR3 region has 14 residues. As DNA, the CDR3 is TGTGCCAGCAGCCAAGATAAGAGAGAATCACCCCTCCACTTT. Encoded protein: CASSQDKRESPLHF.

The V and J genes are TRBV20-1 and TRBJ2-3; 8 bases are shared with TRBD2. The CDR3 has 14 amino acids. With V trimmed by 6 bases and J by 5 bases, 10 bases remained unmatched. Germline assignment: CDR1 DFQATT and CDR2 SNEGSKA (reference sequence). CDR3 sequence: CSARFAGGLDTQYF. The CDR3 coding sequence is TGCAGTGCCCGGTTTGCGGGGGGTTTAGATACGCAGTATTTT.

The CDR3 DNA sequence: TGCAGTGCTGGTCTGAGCTACGAGCAGTACTTC. Translating gives CSAGLSYEQYF. The chain recombines TRBV20-1 with TRBJ2-4; D gene uncertain. The J call is uncertain, as TRBJ2-7 better fits the DNA end. The germline gives CDR1 DFQATT, CDR2 SNEGSKA (reference sequence). The CDR3 has 11 amino acids.

The CDR3 sequence: CASSDLTGDEQYF. For the CDR3, the DNA is TGTGCCAGCAGTGATTTAACAGGGGACGAGCAGTACTTC. This chain links TRBV28 with TRBJ2-7; 7 nucleotides align to TRBD1. Germline loops: CDR1 MDHEN, CDR2 SYDVKM. This CDR3 spans 13 amino acids. V was clipped by 5 bases and J by 5 bases; unmatched bases: 6.

V gene TRBV27 combines with J gene TRBJ2-1; TRBD1 might be the D (6 bases). The CDR3 is 12 amino acids. The V gene lost 6 bases and the J gene lost 3 bases, with 6 bases spanning the gap. CDR1 is MNHEY, CDR2 SMNVEV, per germline (reference sequence). CDR3 coding DNA: TGTGCCAGCAGGACAGGCTACAATGAGCAGTTCTTC. This translates into CASRTGYNEQFF.

This chain connects TRBV7-9 to TRBJ2-1; 9 bases match TRBD1. This CDR3 contains 16 residues. J gave up 3 bases and V 5 bases, and 8 bases lay outside the gene matches. Germline V gives CDR1 SEHNR, CDR2 FQNEAQ (reference sequence). CDR3 loop: CASSSTQGAFYNEQFF. The CDR3 DNA follows: TGTGCCAGCAGCAGCACACAGGGGGCCTTCTACAATGAGCAGTTCTTC.

The chain uses TRBV7-9 and TRBJ2-1; D is uncertain. Germline CDR1 reads SEHNR; CDR2 reads FQNEAQ (reference sequence). V lost 5 bases and J lost 9, with 8 bases in between. The CDR3 runs 11 residues. CDR3 DNA: TGTGCCAGCAGCGCAAACGGTGAGCAGTTCTTC. Its protein product is CASSANGEQFF.

The V and J genes are TRBV20-1 and TRBJ2-5, with 9 bases fitting TRBD2. Trimming at V came to 6 bases and at J to 4 bases, leaving 12 bases not matched to a gene. The CDR3 sequence is 15 residues long. The germline CDR1 and CDR2 sequences are DFQATT and SNEGSKA (reference sequence). CDR3 sequence reads: CSAEGVAGEGETQYF. The CDR3 DNA reads as TGCAGTGCCGAAGGAGTAGCGGGAGAGGGAGAGACCCAGTACTTC.

This chain uses TRBV6-1 with TRBJ2-3; 11 positions agree with TRBD2. The V segment lost 6 bases and the J segment 1 base; nucleotides outside the gene matches: 18. The germline CDR1 and CDR2 sequences are MNHNS and SASEGT. CDR3 length equals 20 residues. The CDR3 reads CASSPLLAGDRRPGTDTQYF. CDR3 nucleotides: TGTGCCAGCAGCCCCTTACTAGCGGGGGATCGTCGCCCCGGCACAGATACGCAGTATTTT.

The rearrangement uses TRBV2 and TRBJ2-1; D not resolved. The germline V and J ends were trimmed by 4 bases and 14 bases, with 12 bases remaining between them. CDR3 length: 11 residues. From germline, CDR1 is SNHLY and CDR2 FYNNEI. CDR3 DNA sequence: TGTGCCAGCAGTGGACTCACACTCGAGTTCTTC. The encoded protein is CASSGLTLEFF.

On this clonotype itself: A junction boundary mismatches the germline segment, possibly from a read error. This sequence joins TRBV12-3 or TRBV12-4 and TRBJ1-1; D unresolved. The CDR3 has 13 residues. In nucleotides, the CDR3 is TGTGCCACCAGTTTGACAAGGGACACTGAAGCTTTCTTT. Its translation: CATSLTRDTEAFF.

The genes are TRBV29-1 and TRBJ2-1, with D possibly being TRBD1 (5 bases). Germline CDR1 is SQVTM and CDR2 is ANQGSEA. The CDR3 spans 13 residues. V lost 8 bases and J lost 0, with 11 bases in between. The CDR3 spells CSSDSFSYNEQFF. The CDR3 bases are TGCAGCTCAGACAGTTTCTCCTACAATGAGCAGTTCTTC.